This record covers a single TCR beta chain. Its specificity is not known. Germline CDR1 is LGHNA and CDR2 is YNFKEQ. With 1 base clipped from V and 7 bases from J, the junction kept 9 bases outside the gene matches. CDR3 length equals 16 residues. This sample was included in a study of STAT3 mutations in large granular lymphocyte leukemia. Across the study: More than half of T-LGLL patients received immunosuppressive therapy. Points from the study as a whole: Every T-cell large granular lymphocyte leukemia patient had at least one immunodominant TCR beta clonotype. In several patients, dominant TCR clone burden exceeded STAT3 mutant burden, suggesting STAT3 mutation arose secondarily. Treatment regimens differed across patients between samplings.

Each sample's TCRbeta library yielded on average around 40,000 productive templates. TCRdb keeps only in-frame clones here, not all; method: immunoSEQ multiplex PCR. The sample lists about 7,700 clones, around 75% occurring once. Source material: peripheral blood mononuclear cells. This chain connects TRBV4-2 to TRBJ1-2; 10 bases are shared with TRBD1. This clonotype was obtained from a woman in her thirties or forties with T-cell large granular lymphocyte leukemia. Some clones in this sample may be carry-over from other donors' samples. The CDR3 sequence: CASSQAPGQGTAGYTF. DNA for the CDR3: TGTGCCAGCAGCCAAGCTCCGGGACAGGGGACTGCTGGCTACACCTTC.